The TCR beta chain described here comes from a study of shared clonotypes between healthy human individuals (TCRdb year 2020). A note on the overall study: The cohort comprised a couple of women and a few men aged 18 to 49 years. For each donor, three plates each were used for CD4 naive and CD4 memory, two plates were used for CD8 naive, and one plate was used for CD8 memory. Blood TCR repertoires of five healthy adults were deeply sequenced to estimate repertoire size and the extent of clonotype sharing between individuals. Libraries were prepared and TCR repertoires were sequenced by different laboratories using diverse techniques, in order to increase sequencing depth and limit assay-specific biases. Per donor, leukapheresis produced somewhere between about 0.8 and 9 billion PBMCs.

Concerning this clone itself: The specificity of this receptor is unknown. No quality values exist for individual bases; no much larger clone is one base distant.

CD8 naive samples were obtained by positive selection for CCR7 among CD45RO-negative cells, yielding a CD45RA+CCR7+ population from which TemRA cells were excluded. Donors were healthy HIV-negative adults with no recently reported acute infections or vaccinations. All donors were Caucasian adults living in Nashville, Tennessee, USA. Blood was obtained by leukapheresis, after which PBMCs were separated by Ficoll-Histopaque density gradient centrifugation and cryopreserved in liquid nitrogen vapor phase. Analytical flow cytometry was used to check the purity and quantity of each magnetically sorted T cell population. Genomic DNA was isolated from each sorted fraction and quantified by UV absorbance on a Nanodrop 2000c. Results the study describes overall, beyond this receptor: Naive subsets generally had larger estimated clonotype richness than memory subsets. Even with the large sequencing depth, rarefaction of the sorted-subset datasets indicated that sequencing was incomplete. About 5% of naive CD4, roughly 3.5% of naive CD8, around 2.3% of memory CD4, and over 0.35% of memory CD8 clonotypes were shared across several donors. Because the study included only a small number of donors, the genetic and exposure-history diversity represented was limited. Pairwise subsampling led to the expectation that sequencing depth would affect the degree of clonotype sharing among donors. Sampling was restricted to blood, and TCR repertoires in tissue are likely to differ from TCR repertoires in blood. Higher generation probabilities were observed for clonotypes shared by all four sorted-subset donors than for non-shared clonotypes.

Using the deep immunoSEQ assay, multiplex PCR amplified TCR CDR3 regions from genomic DNA. Extracted genomic DNA from each cell subset was distributed evenly across all wells of several immunoSEQ 96-well plates, and each plate was treated as a replicate. For sorted subsets, around 200 ng genomic DNA, equal to about 30,000 T cell genomes, was loaded into each replicate PCR. Purified libraries were measured with a Qubit 3.0 fluorometer, size-checked on a Bioanalyzer 2100, and measured again with the KAPA Library Quantification kit. Every immunoSEQ 96-well plate was sequenced on a dedicated single-read 150-cycle Illumina NextSeq 550 flow cell. The original pipeline was this. Because the immunoSEQ output included only junctional sequences and no quality scores, the filtering could not be the same as the filtering used for full-length reads. Sequences were annotated with PyIR, a Python wrapper for IgBLAST v1.9, using IMGT germline references to assign V/J genes and CDR3. Any read was removed if the V/J assignment was weak (E-value above 1e-6), the CDR3 was missing, or the read contained stop codons, out-of-frame junctions, or ambiguous translated residues. A V3J clonotype was defined by an identical inferred V gene, J gene, and CDR3 amino acid sequence. To compute the percentage overlap between repertoires, the number of shared unique clonotypes was divided by the size of the smaller repertoire. Richness of each repertoire was evaluated using RTK rarefaction, the Chao1 estimator, and Recon v2.1 estimates of unobserved clonotypes. Generation probabilities were computed with OLGA for all TCRbeta clonotypes obtained by the gDNA method from four donors. In TCRdb, the immuneACCESS table is reduced to in-frame sequences with V and J assigned. These tables do not hold every clone; where another copy was compared, an unresolved V gene accounts for under half, and the others remain unexplained. D and trimming come from the DNA, and the V and J calls and clone size come from that table. The sample table lists 1.5 million to 2.5 million clones, about 94% of them with a count of one. The top ten constitute less than 1.5% of the sample.

Trimming accounts for 2 bases at V and 0 bases at J, while the number of junction bases matched to no gene is 11. Reading the germline V gene gives CDR1 SNHLY and CDR2 FYNNEI. Inclusive of the bounding cysteine and phenylalanine, the CDR3 is 21 residues long. Kept here is only the CDR3 DNA, which spans 63 bases and is read in frame from base 1. Material: naive CD8+ T cells sorted from blood. Interpreted using the paper, the cell subset or site label stands for: CD45RA+CCR7+. The clonotype originates from a man aged 18 to 29 in good health. This sequence uses TRBV2 and TRBJ2-4, and 15 junctional nucleotides match TRBD2. The CDR3 region reads CASSEQGLAGGTDIAKNIQYF. Here is the DNA: TGTGCCAGCAGTGAACAGGGACTAGCGGGAGGTACCGATATAGCCAAAAACATTCAGTACTTC. Reference TRBV2 and TRBJ2-4 genes cover what lies past the CDR3, so the full variable domain is EPEVTQTPSHQVTQMGQEVILRCVPISNHLYFYWYRQILGQKVEFLVSFYNNEISEKSEIFDDQFSVERPDGSNFTLKIRSTKLEDSAMYFCASSEQGLAGGTDIAKNIQYFGAGTRLSVL.